This TCR beta chain was sequenced during a study of T cell repertoires in cytomegalovirus infection. Study background: An indication of both CMV infection and matching HLA type came from public TCR beta signatures.

Overall study results and limits: Across the ex vivo response, the dominant clonotypes were HLA-C-restricted CMV-specific TCR beta clonotypes.

V lost 0 bases and J 4 bases, leaving 14 bases between the germline ends. The CDR3 contains 16 residues. Germline V gene sequence: CDR1 SGHTS, CDR2 YDEGEE. A single record per CDR3 protein comes from TCRdb applying MiXCR to the reads. The sample consists of around 450,000 distinct CDR3 sequences, approximately 31% of them appearing once. This clonotype was seen a handful of times. The antigen is unknown. The V call is TRBV5-8, the J call TRBJ1-5; no firm D call. Material for sequencing was PBMCs. The origin of this receptor is a human donor in good health (CMV status not recorded). Some clones in this sample may be carry-over from other donors' samples. CDR3 nucleotide sequence: TGTGCCAGCAGCTTGGTCCCGGGGATAGGAAATCAGCCCCAGCATTTT. It encodes CASSLVPGIGNQPQHF.